One and the same sample provided the 4 T cell receptor beta chains below, sequenced in a study of regulatory T cells in long-lasting Graves disease. Building the TCR beta libraries relied on iRepertoire HTBI primers, and CDR3 regions underwent Arm-PCR. TCRdb re-analysed the multiplex PCR reads in MiXCR, keeping a single row per CDR3 protein. Of about half a million distinct CDR3 sequences detected, 22% appear once; the ten largest clones hold around 12%. The time point here: persistent/refractory GD, antithyroid drugs over 5 years with positive TRAb. PBMC RNA was the source of the TCR library. The sample in question was peripheral blood mononuclear cells (PBMCs), obtained when the disease was refractory, from a patient treated with antithyroid drugs. The receptor source for this set is a female donor with Graves disease.

This clonotype turned up a few times. The chain joins TRBV11-3 to TRBJ2-5; TRBD1 agrees at 9 bases. With V trimmed by 2 bases and J by 4 bases, 8 bases remained unmatched. Per germline, CDR1 SGHNT and CDR2 YENEEA. The CDR3 has 16 residues. CDR3 in amino acids: CASSLSAGQGAETQYF. CDR3 sequence (DNA): TGTGCCAGCAGCTTATCGGCGGGACAGGGTGCAGAGACCCAGTACTTC.

This clonotype was detected a few times. This chain joins TRBV5-6 and TRBJ1-4, with a tentative D call TRBD1 (5 bases). V gave up 2 bases and J gave up 8 bases, with 13 bases separating them. CDR3 size: 14 residues. Germline V gene data show CDR1 as SGHDT and CDR2 as YYEEEE. This CDR3 reads CASSFGTGEEKLFF. CDR3 sequence (DNA): TGTGCCAGCAGCTTCGGGACGGGAGAGGAAAAACTGTTTTTT.

CDR3 nucleotide sequence: TGTGCCAGTAGTATTTTAGCGGGAGACAATGAGCAGTTCTTC. As protein: CASSILAGDNEQFF. V usage is TRBV19 and J usage is TRBJ2-1; TRBD2 agrees at 9 bases. Germline-derived CDR1 and CDR2 are LNHDA and SQIVND (reference sequence). There are 14 residues in the CDR3. Trimming removed 3 bases from V and 5 bases from J; junction bases left unmatched: 2.

The chain couples TRBV11-2 to TRBJ2-5; tentative D call: TRBD1 (5 bases). Per the germline V gene, CDR1 is SGHAT and CDR2 is FQNNGV. This CDR3 contains 15 residues. With 4 bases removed from V and 1 base from J, the gap between germline ends came to 13 bases. CDR3 coding DNA: TGTGCCAGCAGCTCCATAAGGGGCCGCCAAGAGACCCAGTACTTC. This codes for CASSSIRGRQETQYF.